The rows below give T cell receptor beta chains drawn from one sample of a study of PD-1 blockade in classical Hodgkin lymphoma. The data were produced by immunoSEQ multiplex PCR, yet TCRdb's version contains in-frame clones alone and is incomplete. The sample contains approximately 30,000 clones, over 60% of which appear only once. Source: peripheral blood mononuclear cells (PBMCs), taken before the fourth cycle of nivolumab. These receptors all come from a human donor with classical Hodgkin lymphoma. Each CDR3 is given without its conserved first and last residue. D genes are given only for firm matches.

d_call,v_call,j_call,cdr3_aa
NA,TRBV6-5,TRBJ1-2,ASSYRQASYGYT
NA,TRBV4-3,TRBJ1-1,ASSQDGGLLTEAF
NA,TRBV5-4,TRBJ2-7,ASSLGGGRYEQY
NA,TRBV19,TRBJ1-1,ASSRLVPMAEAF
NA,TRBV7-2,TRBJ2-5,ASSLGPGPFVKTQY
NA,TRBV19,TRBJ2-7,ASSRTAQLGPSINYEQY
TRBD2,TRBV9,TRBJ2-2,ASSVDGLATGELF
TRBD1,TRBV4-2,TRBJ2-7,ASSQEAGSTGANEQY
TRBD1,TRBV7-2,TRBJ2-7,ASSPGTGGFREQY
TRBD2,TRBV28,TRBJ2-1,ASSLISGGADEQF
NA,TRBV7-2,TRBJ2-7,ASSLVSAGRPLLSYEQY
NA,TRBV7-2,TRBJ1-4,ASSPTSTNEKLF
NA,TRBV6-5,TRBJ2-3,ASSYGGPGDTQY
NA,TRBV27,TRBJ2-2,ASSFGAISGELF
NA,TRBV6-5,TRBJ2-7,ASSYERGHEQY
NA,TRBV7-9,TRBJ2-2,ASRVEGPGELF
NA,TRBV4-2,TRBJ1-1,ASSQEVGVAEAF
NA,TRBV19,TRBJ2-2,ASSIASGATGELF
NA,TRBV25-1,TRBJ1-2,ASSEYGFGGYT
TRBD1,TRBV10-3,TRBJ2-7,AISPGTGAYEQY
NA,TRBV30,TRBJ1-3,ASRTAGFTIY
NA,TRBV6-1,TRBJ1-5,ASSEVWGEVNQPQH
NA,TRBV11-2,TRBJ2-2,ASSLDLGFAGELF
NA,TRBV5-8,TRBJ2-7,ASSLGGEWQGSEGYEQY
NA,TRBV11-2,TRBJ2-3,ASSLLGGAPTDTQY
TRBD1,TRBV18,TRBJ2-7,ASSSGQGYGQY
NA,TRBV6-5,TRBJ2-7,ASSYSIERVAY
TRBD1,TRBV28,TRBJ2-7,ASSVGQVPLEQY
TRBD1,TRBV6-5,TRBJ1-3,ASSYSGQGAGNTIY
NA,TRBV19,TRBJ2-1,ASSPRGASNEQF
NA,TRBV5-4,TRBJ2-1,ASSALDLSSYNEQF
NA,TRBV4-1,TRBJ2-5,ASSPGSQETQY